These T cell receptor beta chains were read from a single sample in a study of shared clonotypes between healthy human individuals. Only in-frame clones appear in the TCRdb table, and some are missing; sequencing was by immunoSEQ multiplex PCR. The sample includes roughly 550,000 clones, nearly 97% seen only once; the top ten take 0.11%. Source material: naive CD8+ T cells sorted from blood. The receptors were gathered from a woman in her twenties or thirties in good health. Both conserved end residues are part of each CDR3. D genes are given only for firm matches. Not all rows give a size; the values are once, few, many and, for expanded clones, a class.

- | TRBJ2-3 | TRBV5-4 | - | TGTGCCATTCGAGTTGCTTCAGATACGCAGTATTTT | CAIRVASDTQYF
- | TRBJ2-3 | TRBV9 | - | TGTGCCAGCAGCTTCCGCGGGCCCACAGATACGCAGTATTTT | CASSFRGPTDTQYF
- | TRBJ2-7 | TRBV5-5 | - | TGTGCCAGCAGCTTGGGCGACACGGTTTCAGAGCAGTACTTC | CASSLGDTVSEQYF
- | TRBJ2-3 | TRBV11-2 | TRBD2 | TGTGCCAGCAGCTTAGAAGCGGGAAAGAAAACGCAGTATTTT | CASSLEAGKKTQYF
- | TRBJ2-2 | TRBV9 | - | TGTGCCAGCAGCGTAGCTACGACGAACACCGGGGAGCTGTTTTTT | CASSVATTNTGELFF
- | TRBJ2-7 | TRBV29-1 | TRBD2 | TGCAGCGTTATTAGCGGGAGGGCCTCCTACGAGCAGTACTTC | CSVISGRASYEQYF
once | TRBJ2-1 | TRBV7-9 | TRBD2 | TGTGCCAGCAGCGGACGACTAGCGGGGGGCCCTCTTGACAATGAGCAGTTCTTC | CASSGRLAGGPLDNEQFF
- | TRBJ1-2 | TRBV27 | TRBD1 | TGTGCCAGCAGTTTATCGCGGGGACAGGGTCTCTGGGGCTACACCTTC | CASSLSRGQGLWGYTF
- | TRBJ2-7 | TRBV7-8 | TRBD1 | TGTGCCACTCAGACAGGGTATGACTACGAGCAGTACTTC | CATQTGYDYEQYF
- | TRBJ1-2 | TRBV9 | - | TGTGCCAGCAGCGCTCACAGGGCCAGCTATGGCTACACCTTC | CASSAHRASYGYTF
once | TRBJ2-1 | TRBV5-6 | - | TGTGCCAGCAGCGTCACCTACAATGAGCAGTTCTTC | CASSVTYNEQFF
- | TRBJ1-1 | TRBV7-9 | - | TGTGCCAGCAGCTTAGCAGGGATCCCTGAAGCTTTCTTT | CASSLAGIPEAFF
- | TRBJ2-1 | TRBV11-2 | TRBD2 | TGTGCCAGCAGCCGGACTAGCGGGATGAATGAGCAGTTCTTC | CASSRTSGMNEQFF
- | TRBJ2-7 | TRBV27 | - | TGTGCCAGCGGAGTTCCCTACGAGCAGTACTTC | CASGVPYEQYF
- | TRBJ2-1 | TRBV28 | - | TGTGCCAGCAGTTTACTGGACTACCGGTTCGACGGAAGGGAGGTGAGGAATGAGCAGTTCTTC | CASSLLDYRFDGREVRNEQFF
- | TRBJ2-7 | TRBV30 | TRBD2 | TGTGCCTGGAGCCACCTAGCGGGAGGCCTGGACGAGCAGTACTTC | CAWSHLAGGLDEQYF
- | TRBJ1-5 | TRBV27 | - | TGTGCCAGCAGTTCCTGGCAGGGCGGTCAGCCCCAGCATTTT | CASSSWQGGQPQHF
- | TRBJ2-1 | TRBV21-1 | - | TGTGCCAGCAGCAAAGGGGCCCCGGGAGGGTGCGGGAGTGGGGTACTCGCGGGGCACGGGCAGCAGTTCTTC | CASSKGAPGGCGSGVLAGHGQQFF
- | TRBJ1-5 | TRBV28 | TRBD1 | TGTGCCAGCAGCATACCCGACAGGGATGATCAGCCCCAGCATTTT | CASSIPDRDDQPQHF
- | TRBJ2-1 | TRBV29-1 | - | TGCAGCGTTGAGTCGGAGGCCTGGGAGCAGTTCTTC | CSVESEAWEQFF
- | TRBJ2-7 | TRBV29-1 | - | TGCAGCGTTGAAGATCTCGGGGGCTTTAACGAGCAGTACTTC | CSVEDLGGFNEQYF
once | TRBJ2-2 | TRBV19 | TRBD1 | TGTGCCAGTAGTCCCGGGACAGGGTCCCCCGGGGAGCTGTTTTTT | CASSPGTGSPGELFF
- | TRBJ1-1 | TRBV30 | - | TGTGCCTGGAGTGCCGAAGGCACTGAAGCTTTCTTT | CAWSAEGTEAFF
- | TRBJ1-1 | TRBV5-8 | - | TGTGCCAGCAGCCTACAGGGAGACACTGAAGCTTTCTTT | CASSLQGDTEAFF
- | TRBJ2-7 | TRBV10-1 | - | TGCGCCAGCAGTGAAGGTCCGGGAGCCCCGGTTGGGCAGCAGTACTTC | CASSEGPGAPVGQQYF
- | TRBJ1-1 | TRBV9 | TRBD1 | TGTGCCAGCAGCGTAGTCCCCCGGGGGACAGAGAACACTGAAGCTTTCTTT | CASSVVPRGTENTEAFF
- | TRBJ1-3 | TRBV28 | - | TGTGCCAGCAGCACAAGAGCGGCAGCCTCTGGAAACACCATATATTTT | CASSTRAAASGNTIYF
- | TRBJ2-7 | TRBV6-5 | - | TGTGCCAGCAGTTACTCCTGGCCAGCCTCCTACGAGCAGTACTTC | CASSYSWPASYEQYF
- | TRBJ1-5 | TRBV28 | - | TGTGCCAGCAGTTTAATCCGAGGGGGTTCCGATCAGCCCCAGCATTTT | CASSLIRGGSDQPQHF
- | TRBJ2-3 | TRBV2 | TRBD1 | TGTGCCAGCATGGGGACAGGGGACACAGATACGCAGTATTTT | CASMGTGDTDTQYF
- | TRBJ1-1 | TRBV5-1 | TRBD1 | TGCGCCAGCAGCGACTGGAAGGGACAGGGGGCAAAGAACACTGAAGCTTTCTTT | CASSDWKGQGAKNTEAFF
- | TRBJ2-2 | TRBV7-8 | - | TGTGCCAGCAGCTCCCCTCGTGAAAACACCGGGGAGCTGTTTTTT | CASSSPRENTGELFF
- | TRBJ1-2 | TRBV6-1 | - | TGTGCCAGCAGACCGACAGGTACTAACTATGGCTACACCTTC | CASRPTGTNYGYTF
- | TRBJ1-1 | TRBV11-2 | - | TGTGCCAGCAGCTTAGACCCCATGGGCAACACTGAAGCTTTCTTT | CASSLDPMGNTEAFF
- | TRBJ2-3 | TRBV6-6 | TRBD2 | TGTGCCAGCAGTTACTCGAGTTTAGCGGGGGAGGATACGCAGTATTTT | CASSYSSLAGEDTQYF
- | TRBJ2-3 | TRBV9 | TRBD2 | TGTGCCAGCAGCGACCCGGGAGGGGTCACAGATACGCAGTATTTT | CASSDPGGVTDTQYF
- | TRBJ2-7 | TRBV7-9 | TRBD1 | TGTGCCAGCAGCCGACCGGGACAGGGGCTCTACGAGCAGTACTTC | CASSRPGQGLYEQYF
- | TRBJ2-3 | TRBV11-2 | TRBD1 | TGTGCCAGCAGCCTATTAGGGGGCAGAAGCACAGATACGCAGTATTTT | CASSLLGGRSTDTQYF
- | TRBJ1-2 | TRBV4-1 | - | TGCGCCAGCAGCCAAGTCGGGGCCCTATATGGCTACACCTTC | CASSQVGALYGYTF
- | TRBJ2-1 | TRBV2 | TRBD2 | TGTGCCAGCAGTGGGCTAGCGGGAGTAACCTACAATGAGCAGTTCTTC | CASSGLAGVTYNEQFF
- | TRBJ2-2 | TRBV4-1 | - | TGCGCCAGCAGCCAAGGACCCGTCTCGGCAGGGGAGCTGTTTTTT | CASSQGPVSAGELFF
- | TRBJ1-2 | TRBV5-4 | TRBD1 | TGTGCCAGCAGCACGGGACAGGGAGATGGCTACACCTTC | CASSTGQGDGYTF